The 17 T cell receptor beta chains presented below share a single source sample, sequenced in a study of tumor-infiltrating lymphocytes in primary liver carcinoma (dated by TCRdb to 2017 to 2019). TCRdb records Illumina HiSeq 2500 as the sequencer. TCRbeta-specific cDNA was reverse-transcribed from 500 ng total RNA using a constant-region primer and ProtoScript II reverse transcriptase. Construction of the TCRbeta libraries relied on three nested rounds of multiplex PCR, following a slightly modified ARM-PCR procedure. Each of the first two PCR rounds ran for around 9 cycles and used multiplex TRBV1-TRBV30 forward primers together with a Cbeta reverse primer. TCRdb reworked the public reads: Q25 trimming with fastp, MiXCR clone assembly, productive beta chains retained. Each CDR3 protein appears once, grouped with its most common genes and DNA. In this sample the table shows 40,000 to 55,000 distinct CDR3 sequences, 65% to 85% of which occur a single time. Of the sample, around 22% falls within the top ten clones.

Without any cell sorting, total RNA and DNA were co-extracted from about 21-30 mg of bulk tissue using the AllPrep DNA/RNA mini kit. The specimen was liver tumor tissue from sampling region 5. Sample cell subset or site, as interpreted from the label and publication: tumor region T5, tumor centre. The receptors derive from a man between 40 and 49 years old with primary liver carcinoma and hepatitis B virus infection.

This chain connects TRBV12-3 or TRBV12-4 to TRBJ1-2, with D maybe TRBD1 (6 bases). Trimming removed 5 bases at V and 12 bases at J, with 19 bases between. The CDR3 totals 13 residues. The CDR3 DNA sequence: TGTGCCAGCAGTATAACAGGGCTAGTCAGCCACACCTTC. Translation gives CASSITGLVSHTF.

Note on this clonotype: Sequence at one end of the junction differs from germline and may be a read error. V usage is TRBV12-3 or TRBV12-4 and J usage is TRBJ2-3, with D perhaps TRBD2 (5 bases). The CDR3 sequence is 14 residues long. The CDR3 sequence is CASCLGWTPDTQYF. The DNA of the CDR3 is TGTGCCAGCTGTTTGGGGTGGACTCCAGATACGCAGTATTTT.

Comment on this clonotype: The missing conserved phenylalanine or tryptophan at the end of this CDR3 makes a read error likely. The limits of the CDR3 on the DNA are not certain, so only TCRdb's listed CDR3 is given. The CDR3 sequence: CANSVGQSYEQYL. V is TRBV11-3 and J is TRBJ2-7; no DNA check was done on the table's D call, TRBD1. The germline CDR1 and CDR2 sequences are SGHNT and YENEEA. 13 amino acids form the CDR3, both terminal residues included.

The genes are TRBV11-2 and TRBJ2-5; tentative D call: TRBD2 (5 bases). The CDR3 spans 14 residues. CDR1 SGHAT and CDR2 FQNNGV come from the germline V gene. Trimming removed 4 bases from V and 9 bases from J, with 18 bases in between. The CDR3 reads CASSSTGILLSQYF. The CDR3 nucleotides read TGTGCCAGCAGCTCGACGGGGATATTATTGTCCCAGTACTTC. The entire variable domain, with the rest obtained from reference TRBV11-2 and TRBJ2-5, is as follows: EAGVAQSPRYKIIEKRQSVAFWCNPISGHATLYWYQQILGQGPKLLIQFQNNGVVDDSQLPKDRFSAERLKGVDSTLKIQPAKLEDSAVYLCASSSTGILLSQYFGPGTRLLVL.

The table lists this clonotype with a few counts. This may stem from a read error, because a much larger clone lies one nucleotide away. The chain couples TRBV6-4 to TRBJ2-3, with TRBD2 as a possible D gene (6 bases). V was trimmed by 4 bases and J by 6 bases, leaving 14 bases between them. Germline-derived CDR1 and CDR2 are MRHNA and SNTAGT. The CDR3 sequence is 14 residues long. CDR3 nucleotides: TGTGCCAGCAGTGGCAGTGGCGGGGTGGATACGCAGTATTTT. This codes for CASSGSGGVDTQYF.

A word on this clonotype: One junction end disagrees with the germline gene, perhaps due to a read error. V and J are TRBV11-1 and TRBJ2-1, with 9 bases that match TRBD2. CDR1 and CDR2 (germline): SGHAT, FQDESV (reference sequence). The CDR3 is 13 residues long. CDR3 loop: CASSAGGPNEELF. CDR3 DNA: TGTGCCAGCAGTGCGGGAGGGCCGAATGAGGAGTTATTC.

The chain recombines TRBV6-1 with TRBJ2-5; 10 bases line up with TRBD1. From germline, CDR1 is MNHNS and CDR2 SASEGT. The CDR3 spans 13 residues. V lost 10 bases and J lost 5; bases outside the gene matches: 7. The CDR3 DNA reads as TGTGCCAACAAGACAGGGGGCCGGGAGACCCAGTACTTC. This translates into CANKTGGRETQYF.

The rearrangement links TRBV13 to TRBJ2-5; no reliable D call. There are 13 residues in the CDR3. Looked up from germline, CDR1 is PRHDT and CDR2 is FYEKMQ (reference sequence). Trimming removed 5 bases at V and 8 bases at J, with 15 bases between. The CDR3 DNA is TGTGCCAGCAGCCGTGACTGGGATGGAACCCAGTACTTC. Translation gives CASSRDWDGTQYF. The full variable domain, its missing parts supplied by reference TRBV13 and TRBJ2-5, is AAGVIQSPRHLIKEKRETATLKCYPIPRHDTVYWYQQGPGQDPQFLISFYEKMQSDKGSIPDRFSAQQFSDYHSELNMSSLELGDSALYFCASSRDWDGTQYFGPGTRLLVL.

In its sample, this clonotype was seen many times. This chain joins TRBV29-1 and TRBJ2-2; D is possibly TRBD1 or TRBD2 (5 bases each). CDR1 and CDR2 (germline): SQVTM, ANQGSEA. This CDR3 comprises 12 residues. V was cut by 6 bases and J by 7 bases, with 12 bases left in between. The chain's CDR3 is CSVPEGSGELFF. The CDR3 DNA follows: TGCAGCGTGCCTGAGGGGAGCGGGGAGCTGTTTTTT.

In the case of this clonotype: Since no conserved phenylalanine or tryptophan closes the CDR3, a read error is the likely cause. The chain employs TRBV11-2 and TRBJ2-1, with D possibly being TRBD2 (6 bases). The CDR3 is made up of 16 amino acids. CDR1 and CDR2 (germline): SGHAT, FQNNGV. V shed 5 bases and J shed 6 bases, with 20 bases lying between them. For the CDR3, the DNA is TGTGCCAGCAGCCACCCCGGGACTGGCGGTAGCAATGAGCAGTTCTCC. It specifies CASSHPGTGGSNEQFS.

About this clonotype: Mismatch with germline at one junction end may stem from a read error. This rearrangement joins TRBV10-2 to TRBJ2-5; D remains ambiguous. Germline V gene sequence: CDR1 WSHSY, CDR2 SAAADI. The CDR3 loop spans 16 amino acids. The CDR3 nucleotides are TGCGCCAACAGTGCCGGGTTACTAACAGCTCAAGAGACCCAGTACTTC. It translates to CANSAGLLTAQETQYF.

On this clonotype itself: No conserved phenylalanine or tryptophan ends this CDR3, so it is likely a read error. The chain has TRBV28 and TRBJ2-1; 9 nucleotides align to TRBD2. Per the germline V gene, CDR1 is MDHEN and CDR2 is SYDVKM. Trimming took 6 bases from V and 11 from J; bases not matched to a gene: 8. There are 13 residues in the CDR3. CDR3 DNA: TGTGCCAGCAGCCTCGGGACTAGCTGTAAGCAGTTCCTC. Translated: CASSLGTSCKQFL.

The chain uses TRBV7-8 and TRBJ2-2, with a possible D match to TRBD1 (6 bases). Trimming left V 10 bases short and J 2 bases short, with 14 bases between. Per the germline V gene, CDR1 is SGHVS and CDR2 is FQNEAQ. This CDR3 has 14 amino acids. CDR3 protein: CANSYRVNTGELFF. The CDR3 nucleotides read TGTGCCAACAGTTACAGGGTCAACACCGGGGAGCTGTTTTTT.

Concerning this clonotype itself: The junction shows a germline mismatch at one end, possibly a read error. J is TRBJ2-3 and V is TRBV11-1, with D tentatively TRBD1 or TRBD2 (5 bases each). The germline CDR1 and CDR2 sequences are SGHAT and FQDESV (reference sequence). CDR3 size: 19 residues. The CDR3 sequence: CTSSYGGSSVGAHTDTQYF. DNA of the CDR3: TGTACCAGCAGCTATGGGGGAAGCTCTGTTGGAGCCCACACAGATACGCAGTATTTT. The whole variable domain, remainder taken from reference TRBV11-1 and TRBJ2-3, is EAEVAQSPRYKITEKSQAVAFWCDPISGHATLYWYRQILGQGPELLVQFQDESVVDDSQLPKDRFSAERLKGVDSTLKIQPAELGDSAMYLCTSSYGGSSVGAHTDTQYFGPGTRLTVL.

To note about this clonotype: A read error may produce the germline difference seen at one junction end. The V gene is TRBV5-1, the J gene TRBJ1-5; D unresolved. This CDR3 region has 14 residues. Looked up from germline, CDR1 is SGHRS and CDR2 is YFSETQ. The CDR3 protein is CASSLDAGNLPQHF. CDR3 coding DNA: TGTGCCAGCAGCTTGGACGCGGGGAATCTGCCCCAGCATTTT.

In regard to this clonotype: Compared with germline, one end of the junction differs, possibly owing to a read error. This chain joins TRBV11-2 and TRBJ2-6, with no clear D. CDR1 and CDR2 (germline): SGHAT, FQNNGV. The CDR3 totals 18 residues. The DNA for the CDR3 is TGTGCCAGCAGCAGCTGGGTACCAAATCTCTCTGGGGTCGACGTCATGACTTTC. As protein: CASSSWVPNLSGVDVMTF.

This clonotype was recorded once. The CDR3 protein is CASDGKLAGGPDEQFF. The CDR3 nucleotides read TGTGCCAGCGACGGAAAATTAGCGGGAGGCCCCGATGAGCAGTTCTTC. The chain uses TRBV6-1 and TRBJ2-1; 10 nucleotides align to TRBD2. Per germline, CDR1 MNHNS and CDR2 SASEGT. V shed 8 bases, J shed 8 bases, and the junction held 15 bases outside the gene matches. This CDR3 has 16 amino acids.